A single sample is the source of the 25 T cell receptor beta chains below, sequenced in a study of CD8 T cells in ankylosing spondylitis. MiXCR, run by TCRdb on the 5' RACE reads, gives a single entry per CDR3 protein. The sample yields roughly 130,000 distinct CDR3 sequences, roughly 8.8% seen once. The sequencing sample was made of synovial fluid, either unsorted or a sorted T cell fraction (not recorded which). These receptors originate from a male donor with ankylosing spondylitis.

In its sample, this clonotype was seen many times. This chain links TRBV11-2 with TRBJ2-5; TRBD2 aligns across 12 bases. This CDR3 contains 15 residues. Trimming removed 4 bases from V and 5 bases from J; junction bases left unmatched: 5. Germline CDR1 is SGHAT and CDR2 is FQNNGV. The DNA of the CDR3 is TGTGCCAGCAGCTCGACTAGCGGGAGTGTGGAGACCCAGTACTTC. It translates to CASSSTSGSVETQYF.

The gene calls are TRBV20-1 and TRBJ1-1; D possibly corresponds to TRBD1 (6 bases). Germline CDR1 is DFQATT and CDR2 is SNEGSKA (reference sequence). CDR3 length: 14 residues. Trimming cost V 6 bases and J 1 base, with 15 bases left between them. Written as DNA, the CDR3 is TGCAGTGCCCAAGGGGGAATCCAGAACACTGAAGCTTTCTTT. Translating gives CSAQGGIQNTEAFF.

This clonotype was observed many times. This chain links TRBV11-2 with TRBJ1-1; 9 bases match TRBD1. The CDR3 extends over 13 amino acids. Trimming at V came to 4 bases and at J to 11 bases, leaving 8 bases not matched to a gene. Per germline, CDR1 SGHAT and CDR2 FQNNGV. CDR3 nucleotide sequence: TGTGCCAGCAGCTCAAGGCCGGGACAGGGCGCTTTCTTT. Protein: CASSSRPGQGAFF.

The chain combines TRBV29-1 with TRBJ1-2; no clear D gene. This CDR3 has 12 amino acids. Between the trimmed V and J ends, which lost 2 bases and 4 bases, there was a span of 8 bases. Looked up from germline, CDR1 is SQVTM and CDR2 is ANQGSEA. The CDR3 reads CSVESGVYGYTF. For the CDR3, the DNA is TGCAGCGTTGAATCAGGTGTCTATGGCTACACCTTC.

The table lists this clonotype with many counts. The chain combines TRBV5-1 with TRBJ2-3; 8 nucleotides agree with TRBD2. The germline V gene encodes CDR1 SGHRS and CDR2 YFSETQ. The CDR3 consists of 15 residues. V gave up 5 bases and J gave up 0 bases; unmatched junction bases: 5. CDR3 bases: TGCGCCAGCAGACCAACTAGCGGAAGCACAGATACGCAGTATTTT. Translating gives CASRPTSGSTDTQYF.

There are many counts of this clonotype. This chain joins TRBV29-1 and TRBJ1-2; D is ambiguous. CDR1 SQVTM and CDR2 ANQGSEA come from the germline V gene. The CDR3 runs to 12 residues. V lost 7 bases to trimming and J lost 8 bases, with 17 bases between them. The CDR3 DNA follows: TGCAGCGCCCACGGACCGGGCCCCGGCTACACCTTC. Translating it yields CSAHGPGPGYTF. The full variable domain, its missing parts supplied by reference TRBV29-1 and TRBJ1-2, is SAVISQKPSRDICQRGTSLTIQCQVDSQVTMMFWYRQQPGQSLTLIATANQGSEATYESGFVIDKFPISRPNLTFSTLTVSNMSPEDSSIYLCSAHGPGPGYTFGSGTRLTVV.

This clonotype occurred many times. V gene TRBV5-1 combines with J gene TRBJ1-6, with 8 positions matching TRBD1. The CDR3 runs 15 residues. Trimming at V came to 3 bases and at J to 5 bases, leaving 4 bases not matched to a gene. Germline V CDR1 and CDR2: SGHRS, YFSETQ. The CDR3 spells CASSSTGEDNSPLHF. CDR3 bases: TGCGCCAGCAGCTCGACAGGGGAGGATAATTCACCCCTCCACTTT.

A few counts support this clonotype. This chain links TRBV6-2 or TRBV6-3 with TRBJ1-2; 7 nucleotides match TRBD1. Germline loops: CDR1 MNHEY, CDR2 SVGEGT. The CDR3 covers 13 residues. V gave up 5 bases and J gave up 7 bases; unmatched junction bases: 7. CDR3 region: CASSQQGILGYTF. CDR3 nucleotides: TGTGCCAGCAGTCAACAGGGGATCCTTGGCTACACCTTC.

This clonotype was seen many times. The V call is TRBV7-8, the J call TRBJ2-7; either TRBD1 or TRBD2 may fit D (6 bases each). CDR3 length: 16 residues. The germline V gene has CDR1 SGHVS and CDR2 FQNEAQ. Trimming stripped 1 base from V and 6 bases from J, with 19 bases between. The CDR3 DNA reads TGTGCCAGCAGCTTAGTCAATCTTAGGGGGGAAAGCGAGCAGTACTTC. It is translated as CASSLVNLRGESEQYF.

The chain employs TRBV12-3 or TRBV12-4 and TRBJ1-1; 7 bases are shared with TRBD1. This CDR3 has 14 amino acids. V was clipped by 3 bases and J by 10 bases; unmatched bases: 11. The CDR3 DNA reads TGTGCCAGCAGTTTCCCCTCTGAGGGGGCAGGAGCTTTCTTT. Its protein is CASSFPSEGAGAFF.

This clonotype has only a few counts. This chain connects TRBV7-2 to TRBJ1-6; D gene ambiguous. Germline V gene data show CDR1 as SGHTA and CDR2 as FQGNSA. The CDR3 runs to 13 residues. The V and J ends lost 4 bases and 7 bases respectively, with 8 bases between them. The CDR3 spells CASSSRPNSPLHF. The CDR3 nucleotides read TGTGCCAGCAGCTCCAGACCCAATTCACCCCTCCACTTT. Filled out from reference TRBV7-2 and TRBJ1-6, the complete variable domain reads GAGVSQSPSNKVTEKGKDVELRCDPISGHTALYWYRQSLGQGLEFLIYFQGNSAPDKSGLPSDRFSAERTGGSVSTLTIQRTQQEDSAVYLCASSSRPNSPLHFGNGTRLTVT.

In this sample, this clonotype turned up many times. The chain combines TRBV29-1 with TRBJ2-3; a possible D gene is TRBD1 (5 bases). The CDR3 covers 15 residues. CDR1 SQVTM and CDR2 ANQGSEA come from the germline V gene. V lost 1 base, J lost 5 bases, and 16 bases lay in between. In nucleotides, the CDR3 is TGCAGCGTTGAAGGACTGAAAGGGGTGATAGATACGCAGTATTTT. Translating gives CSVEGLKGVIDTQYF.

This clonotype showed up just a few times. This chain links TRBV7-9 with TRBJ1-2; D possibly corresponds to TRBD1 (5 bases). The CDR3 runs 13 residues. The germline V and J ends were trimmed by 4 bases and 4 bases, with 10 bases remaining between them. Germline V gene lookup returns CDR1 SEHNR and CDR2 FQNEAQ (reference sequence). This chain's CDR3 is CASSWRDGYGYTF. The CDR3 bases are TGTGCCAGCAGCTGGAGGGACGGCTATGGCTACACCTTC.

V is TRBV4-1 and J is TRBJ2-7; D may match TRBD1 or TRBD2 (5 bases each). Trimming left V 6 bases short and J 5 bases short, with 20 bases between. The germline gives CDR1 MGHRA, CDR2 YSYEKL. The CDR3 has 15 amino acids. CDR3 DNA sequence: TGCGCCAGCAGTCCCCAGGGACCCTCCCTACACGAGCAGTACTTC. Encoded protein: CASSPQGPSLHEQYF.

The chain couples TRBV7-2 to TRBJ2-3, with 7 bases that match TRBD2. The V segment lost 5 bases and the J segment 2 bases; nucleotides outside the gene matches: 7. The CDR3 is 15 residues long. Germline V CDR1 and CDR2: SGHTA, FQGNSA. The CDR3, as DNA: TGTGCCAGCAGCACCCGGACTAGAGACACAGATACGCAGTATTTT. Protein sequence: CASSTRTRDTDTQYF.

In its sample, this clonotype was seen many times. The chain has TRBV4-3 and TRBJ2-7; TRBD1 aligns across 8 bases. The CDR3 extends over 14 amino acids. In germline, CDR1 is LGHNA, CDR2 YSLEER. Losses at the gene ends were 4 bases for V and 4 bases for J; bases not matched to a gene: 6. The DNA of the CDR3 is TGCGCCAGCAGCCGACAGGACAGGGCGTACGAGCAGTACTTC. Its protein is CASSRQDRAYEQYF.

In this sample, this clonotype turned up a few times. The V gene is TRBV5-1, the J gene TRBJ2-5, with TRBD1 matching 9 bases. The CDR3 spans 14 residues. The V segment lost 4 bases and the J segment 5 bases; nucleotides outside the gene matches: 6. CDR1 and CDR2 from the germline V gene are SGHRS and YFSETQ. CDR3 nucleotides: TGCGCCAGCAGCCTACAGGGGGCCCGGGAGACCCAGTACTTC. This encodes CASSLQGARETQYF.

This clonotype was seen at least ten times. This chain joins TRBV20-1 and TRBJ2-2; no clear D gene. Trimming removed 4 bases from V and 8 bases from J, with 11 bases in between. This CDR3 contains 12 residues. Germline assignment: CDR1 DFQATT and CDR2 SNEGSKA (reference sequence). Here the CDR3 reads CSAIPRFGELFF. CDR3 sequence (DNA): TGCAGTGCTATTCCCCGGTTTGGGGAGCTGTTTTTT.

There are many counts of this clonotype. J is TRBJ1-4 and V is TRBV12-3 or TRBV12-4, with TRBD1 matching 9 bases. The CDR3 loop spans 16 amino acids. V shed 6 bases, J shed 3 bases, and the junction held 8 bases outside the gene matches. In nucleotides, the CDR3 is TGTGCCAGCAGCCCGGGACAGGGTAGGGCTAATGAAAAACTGTTTTTT. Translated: CASSPGQGRANEKLFF.

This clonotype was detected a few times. CDR3 nucleotides: TGTGCCAGCAGTGTTCAAGCGGCCTACGAGCAGTACTTC. Its translation: CASSVQAAYEQYF. The V and J genes are TRBV6-1 and TRBJ2-7; maybe TRBD2 (5 bases). Deletions cut 4 bases from V and 2 bases from J, with 9 bases between. This CDR3 is 13 amino acids long. Germline V gene lookup returns CDR1 MNHNS and CDR2 SASEGT.

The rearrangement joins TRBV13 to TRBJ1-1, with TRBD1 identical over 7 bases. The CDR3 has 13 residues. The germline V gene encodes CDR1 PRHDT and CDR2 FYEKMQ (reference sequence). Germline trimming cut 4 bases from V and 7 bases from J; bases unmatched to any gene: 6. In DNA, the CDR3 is TGTGCCAGCAGCTGGGGGGGGACAGTTGAAGCTTTCTTT. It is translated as CASSWGGTVEAFF.

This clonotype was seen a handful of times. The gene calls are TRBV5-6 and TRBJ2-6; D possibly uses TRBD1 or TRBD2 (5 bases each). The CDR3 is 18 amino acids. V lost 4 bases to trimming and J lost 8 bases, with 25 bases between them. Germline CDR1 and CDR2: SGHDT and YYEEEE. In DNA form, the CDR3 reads TGTGCCAGCAGCGCACCGGGACGGGAAGCTCTGGGGACCAACGTCCTGACTTTC. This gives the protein CASSAPGREALGTNVLTF.

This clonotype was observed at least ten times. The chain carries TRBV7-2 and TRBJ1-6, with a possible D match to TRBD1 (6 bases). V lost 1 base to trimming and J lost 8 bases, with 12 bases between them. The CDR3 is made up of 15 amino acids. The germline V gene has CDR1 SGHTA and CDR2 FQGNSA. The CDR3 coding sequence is TGTGCCAGCAGCTTAGTTTACGGGGGCGATTCACCCCTCCACTTT. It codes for CASSLVYGGDSPLHF.

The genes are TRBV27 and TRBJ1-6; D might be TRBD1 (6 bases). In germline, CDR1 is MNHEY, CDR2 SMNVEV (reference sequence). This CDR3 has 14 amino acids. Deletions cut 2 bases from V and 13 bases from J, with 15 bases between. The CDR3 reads CASSLRTAFSPLHF. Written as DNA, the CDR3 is TGTGCCAGCAGTTTAAGGACAGCTTTCTCTCCCCTCCACTTT.

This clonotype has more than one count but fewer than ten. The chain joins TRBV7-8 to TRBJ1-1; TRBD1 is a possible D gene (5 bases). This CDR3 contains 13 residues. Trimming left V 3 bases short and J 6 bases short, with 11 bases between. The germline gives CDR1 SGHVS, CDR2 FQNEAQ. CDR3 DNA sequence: TGTGCCAGCAGCTTCGTGGGGGGGGCTGAAGCTTTCTTT. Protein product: CASSFVGGAEAFF.